This TCR beta chain appears in the sequencing data of a study of molecular identifiers for immune sequencing clone quantification. MiXCR was run by TCRdb on the PCR reads, yielding one entry per CDR3 protein. In the table there are 75,000 to 95,000 distinct CDR3 sequences, approximately 23% of which are singletons. The CDR3 runs 15 residues. Germline loops: CDR1 MNHEY, CDR2 SMNVEV (reference sequence). V shed 6 bases and J shed 7 bases, with 18 bases lying between them. Sequencing input: naive CD8+ T cells from blood, with Jurkat cell RNA spiked in. The subset here: FACS-sorted CD8+CD4-CCR7+CD45RA+ naive T cells. The TCR sequence derives from a human donor in good health. Some libraries in this study had Jurkat cell RNA spiked in. J is TRBJ1-4 and V is TRBV27; D remains unclear. As DNA, the CDR3 is TGTGCCAGCAGAGGGTCCATGGCGTTTAGTGAAAAACTGTTTTTT. Protein sequence: CASRGSMAFSEKLFF.